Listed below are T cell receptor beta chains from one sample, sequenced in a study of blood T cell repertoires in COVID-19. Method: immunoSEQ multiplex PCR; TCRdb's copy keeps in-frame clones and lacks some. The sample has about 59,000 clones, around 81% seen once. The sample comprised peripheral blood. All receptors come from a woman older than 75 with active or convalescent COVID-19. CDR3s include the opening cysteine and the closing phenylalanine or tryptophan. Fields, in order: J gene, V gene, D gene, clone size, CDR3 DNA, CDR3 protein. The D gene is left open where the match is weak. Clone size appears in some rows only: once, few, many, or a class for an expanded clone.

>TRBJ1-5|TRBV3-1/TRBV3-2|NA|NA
TGTGCCAGCAGCCCGACGGGGAATCAGCCCCAGCATTTT
CASSPTGNQPQHF
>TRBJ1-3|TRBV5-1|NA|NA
TGCGCCAGCAGCTTATCTGGCGGCGGAACCTCTGGAAACACCATATATTTT
CASSLSGGGTSGNTIYF
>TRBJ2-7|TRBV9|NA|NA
TGTGCCAGCAGCGTAGGGACAGTACCGTCCTACGAGCAGTACTTC
CASSVGTVPSYEQYF
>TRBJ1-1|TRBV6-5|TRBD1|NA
TGTGCCAGCAACCTGGACAGGGGTGCGACTGAAGCTTTCTTT
CASNLDRGATEAFF
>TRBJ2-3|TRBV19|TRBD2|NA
TGTGCCAGTAGTATGCCAAGCGGGGGGGCCGCGCAGTATTTT
CASSMPSGGAAQYF
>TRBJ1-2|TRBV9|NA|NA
TGTGCCAGCAGCGTAGAAAACGGAGGGCAGGGAAGGGGCTACACCTTC
CASSVENGGQGRGYTF
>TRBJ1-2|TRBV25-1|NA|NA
TGTGCCAGCAGTCTCGGCGGGGGGGATGGCTACACCTTC
CASSLGGGDGYTF
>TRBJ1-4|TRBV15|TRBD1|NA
TGTGCCACCAGCAGCCGCTCGGGACAGGGGAGTGAAAAACTGTTTTTT
CATSSRSGQGSEKLFF
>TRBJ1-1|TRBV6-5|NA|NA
TGTGCCAGCAGTTACGGGGGCAGCACTGAAGCTTTCTTT
CASSYGGSTEAFF
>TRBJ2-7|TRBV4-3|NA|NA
TGCGCCAGCAGCCCGGCCCTTGGACAGCCACGAAGGGGGCAGTACTTC
CASSPALGQPRRGQYF
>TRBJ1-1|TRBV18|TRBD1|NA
TGTGCCAGCTCACTTAGCGGACAGGGGGAATCTGAAGCTTTCTTT
CASSLSGQGESEAFF
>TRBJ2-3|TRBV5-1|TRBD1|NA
TGCGCCAGCAGCTTGGGAGGGACAGGGGGCTTTGATACGCAGTATTTT
CASSLGGTGGFDTQYF
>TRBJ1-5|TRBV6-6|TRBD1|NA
TGTGCCAGCAGTCGCGGACAGGGGACTACATCATCATGGCCCCAGCATTTT
CASSRGQGTTSSWPQHF
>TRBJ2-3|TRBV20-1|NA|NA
TGCAGTGCTCCCTTTAGAGATACGCAGTATTTT
CSAPFRDTQYF
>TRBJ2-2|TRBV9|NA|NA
TGTGCCAGCAGCGTAGACGGGGCGGGGATTATCACCGGGGAGCTGTTTTTT
CASSVDGAGIITGELFF
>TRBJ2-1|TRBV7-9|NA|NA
TGTGCCAGCAGCTTAGGGGCCGGGGTAGCCGATGAGCAGTTCTTC
CASSLGAGVADEQFF
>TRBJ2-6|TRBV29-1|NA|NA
TGCAGCGTTGAGCAGGGGCGGTCGCCTGGGGCCAACGTCCTGACTTTC
CSVEQGRSPGANVLTF
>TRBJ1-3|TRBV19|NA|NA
TGTGCCAGTACCGAACAGGCAAGCTCTGGAAACACCATATATTTT
CASTEQASSGNTIYF
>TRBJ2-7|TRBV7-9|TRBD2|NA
TGTGCCAGCAGCTCTGACAGGACTAGCGGGGACTCTATCCCCTACGAGCAGTACTTC
CASSSDRTSGDSIPYEQYF
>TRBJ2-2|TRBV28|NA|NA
TGTGCCAGCAGAGGAGGGCCCACCGGGGAGCTGTTTTTT
CASRGGPTGELFF
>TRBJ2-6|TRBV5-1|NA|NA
TGCGCCAGCAGGGTACAGGTCTCTGGGGCCAACGTCCTGACTTTC
CASRVQVSGANVLTF
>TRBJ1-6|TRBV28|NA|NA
TGTGCCAGCAAAGCGGGAGGGCTAAGCTCACCCCTCCACTTT
CASKAGGLSSPLHF
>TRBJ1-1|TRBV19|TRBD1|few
TGTGCCAGTACCTTTCGGGACAGGGGGGAGGCTTTCTTT
CASTFRDRGEAFF
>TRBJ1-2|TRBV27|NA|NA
TGTGCCAGCAGTTTCAGGGGAAGGGGTGGCTACACCTTC
CASSFRGRGGYTF
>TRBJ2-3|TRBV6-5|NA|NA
TGTGCCAGCAGTTACCTCTCCACAGATACGCAGTATTTT
CASSYLSTDTQYF
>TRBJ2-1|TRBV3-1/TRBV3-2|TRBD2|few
TGTGCCAGCAGCCAAGCCGGGACTAGCGGGGGGAATGAGCAGTTCTTC
CASSQAGTSGGNEQFF
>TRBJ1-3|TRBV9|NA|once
TGTGCCAGCAGCCCTTTAAACACCATATATTTT
CASSPLNTIYF
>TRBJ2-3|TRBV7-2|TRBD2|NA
TGTGCCAGCAGCCAGGGGGCTAGCGGGGGGGCCAAGTATTTT
CASSQGASGGAKYF
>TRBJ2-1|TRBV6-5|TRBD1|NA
TGTGCCAGCAGTTACTATGGACAGGGTGGGGACAATGAGCAGTTCTTC
CASSYYGQGGDNEQFF
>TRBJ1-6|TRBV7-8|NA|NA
TGTGCCAGCAGCCCCGTTAATTCACCCCTCCACTTT
CASSPVNSPLHF
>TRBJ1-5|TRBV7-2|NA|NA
TGTGCCAGCAGCTTAGCGCTTGGGGGCATGGGCAATCAGCCCCAGCATTTT
CASSLALGGMGNQPQHF
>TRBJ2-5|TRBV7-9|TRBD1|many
TGTGCCAGCAGCACCGGGACAGGGGTAGAGACCCAGTACTTC
CASSTGTGVETQYF
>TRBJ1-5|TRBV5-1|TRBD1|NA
TGCGCCAGCAGCTGGACAGGGGTTCAGCCCCAGCATTTT
CASSWTGVQPQHF
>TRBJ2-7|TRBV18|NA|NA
TGTGCCAGCTCACCAGGGGGGGCCGGAGGCGAGCAGTACTTC
CASSPGGAGGEQYF
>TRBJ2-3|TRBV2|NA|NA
TGTGCCAGCAGTGTTAGCCTTTCAGATACGCAGTATTTT
CASSVSLSDTQYF
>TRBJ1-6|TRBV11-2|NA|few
TGTGCCAGCAGCTTAGGGGGCAGTAATTCACCCCTCCACTTT
CASSLGGSNSPLHF
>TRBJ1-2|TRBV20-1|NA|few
TGCAGTGCTACCACACAGATCGGCTACACCTTC
CSATTQIGYTF
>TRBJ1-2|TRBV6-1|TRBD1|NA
TGTGCCAGCAGTGAATTTGGGGACAGGAGGGGTCGAGGGATATATGGCTACACCTTC
CASSEFGDRRGRGIYGYTF